The 27 T cell receptor beta chains in this list originate from one sample, sequenced in a study of blood T cells in healthy people across ages. Alongside a J-beta primer mix, a sample-barcoded 5' primer served in a second PCR lasting roughly 6 to 11 cycles. TCRdb reprocessed the 5' RACE reads via MiXCR and lists one record per CDR3 protein. The table includes around 1.5 million distinct CDR3 sequences, around 39% detected once. Sequencing was performed on blood. These TCRs come from a woman aged 18 to 35 in good health.

This chain joins TRBV28 and TRBJ2-7, with TRBD2 as a possible D gene (5 bases). The CDR3 runs 14 residues. V was cut by 7 bases and J by 0 bases, with 13 bases left in between. Germline lookup yields CDR1 MDHEN and CDR2 SYDVKM. The CDR3 reads CASIRPGSSYEQYF. In DNA form, the CDR3 reads TGTGCCAGCATACGTCCGGGAAGCTCCTACGAGCAGTACTTC.

The V call is TRBV12-3 or TRBV12-4, the J call TRBJ1-5; D might be TRBD1 (6 bases). V lost 2 bases and J lost 1, with 9 bases in between. There are 15 residues in the CDR3. The DNA of the CDR3 is TGTGCCAGCAGTTTACCCGGGGGCAGCAATCAGCCCCAGCATTTT. Encoded protein: CASSLPGGSNQPQHF.

A note on this clonotype: A much larger clone lies one base from this, so it may be a read error. The chain links TRBV6-2 or TRBV6-3 to TRBJ2-5, with 7 nucleotides matching TRBD2. From germline, CDR1 is MNHEY and CDR2 SVGEGT. This CDR3 spans 15 amino acids. V shed 4 bases, J shed 11 bases, and the junction held 16 bases outside the gene matches. The CDR3: CASSFLRDYNNEQYF. CDR3 bases: TGTGCCAGCAGTTTCCTCCGGGACTACAATAATGAGCAGTACTTC.

This chain joins TRBV5-1 and TRBJ1-2, with D unresolved. This CDR3 has 12 residues. Germline CDR1 is SGHRS and CDR2 is YFSETQ. V lost 0 bases and J 6 bases, leaving 6 bases between the germline ends. The CDR3 nucleotides are TGCGCCAGCAGCTTGGCCCTAAATGGCTACACCTTC. This encodes CASSLALNGYTF.

The chain links TRBV7-8 to TRBJ2-1, with D possibly called TRBD1 or TRBD2 (6 bases each). V was clipped by 1 base and J by 4 bases, with 20 bases between them. CDR1 SGHVS and CDR2 FQNEAQ come from the germline V gene. The CDR3 is 18 residues long. The CDR3 reads CASSLGSRRDTPYNEQFF. The CDR3 DNA reads TGTGCCAGCAGCTTAGGTTCGAGGCGGGACACTCCGTACAATGAGCAGTTCTTC.

The chain has TRBV6-1 and TRBJ2-5, with a weak D call TRBD2 (5 bases). TRBJ2-7 explains the end of the DNA better; the J call may be wrong. CDR3 length equals 12 residues. CDR1 MNHNS and CDR2 SASEGT come from the germline V gene. CDR3 region: CATGKGSYEQYF. CDR3 DNA: TGTGCCACCGGGAAGGGTTCCTACGAGCAGTACTTC.

This clonotype was seen only a few times. J is TRBJ2-4 and V is TRBV11-2; weak D call: TRBD1 (5 bases). Germline-derived CDR1 and CDR2 are SGHAT and FQNNGV. V shed 8 bases and J shed 4 bases, with 18 bases lying between them. The CDR3 loop spans 15 amino acids. CDR3 amino acids: CASARTPDRKNIQYF. The CDR3 DNA reads as TGTGCCAGCGCCAGAACGCCCGACAGAAAAAACATTCAGTACTTC. Based on the CDR3 plus reference TRBV11-2 and TRBJ2-4, the full variable domain is EAGVAQSPRYKIIEKRQSVAFWCNPISGHATLYWYQQILGQGPKLLIQFQNNGVVDDSQLPKDRFSAERLKGVDSTLKIQPAKLEDSAVYLCASARTPDRKNIQYFGAGTRLSVL.

This clonotype has more than one count but fewer than ten. This chain connects TRBV5-1 to TRBJ1-2; D gene ambiguous. The length of the CDR3 is 13 residues. Deletions cut 1 base from V and 1 base from J, with 5 bases between. Germline V gene data show CDR1 as SGHRS and CDR2 as YFSETQ. The CDR3 nucleotides read TGCGCCAGCAGCTTGAGCCTTAACTATGGCTACACCTTC. Its translation: CASSLSLNYGYTF.

This clonotype showed up just a few times. The rearrangement joins TRBV21-1 to TRBJ2-7; TRBD1 reflects the table's D call only, with no check against the DNA. TRBV21-1 is reported as a pseudogene. The length of the CDR3 is 15 residues. CDR3 loop: CASSNPGTSTYEQYF. DNA of the CDR3: TGTGCCAGCAGCAACCCCGGGACGTCCACCTACGAGCAGTACTTC.

The chain combines TRBV2 with TRBJ2-5, with 9 bases matching TRBD1. This CDR3 has 16 residues. Germline V gene data show CDR1 as SNHLY and CDR2 as FYNNEI. J was trimmed by 3 bases and V by 5 bases; bases with no gene match: 10. The CDR3 reads CASSTDRTGAEETQYF. DNA of the CDR3: TGTGCCAGCAGTACAGATCGGACAGGGGCCGAAGAGACCCAGTACTTC.

V is TRBV4-1 and J is TRBJ2-7; D is undetermined. The CDR3 length is 14 residues. Germline V gives CDR1 MGHRA, CDR2 YSYEKL. The V end lost 1 base, the J end lost 7 bases, and 14 bases lay between the germline ends. CDR3 DNA sequence: TGCGCCAGCAGCCAAGCAGGCAGTAGTAATGAGCAGTACTTC. Its translation: CASSQAGSSNEQYF.

This chain connects TRBV28 to TRBJ2-7; 7 bases are a match to TRBD2. The J segment lost 3 bases and the V segment lost 5 bases, leaving 7 bases of the junction unmatched. The CDR3 extends over 14 amino acids. Looked up from germline, CDR1 is MDHEN and CDR2 is SYDVKM. The CDR3 protein is CASSTPGGNYEQYF. CDR3 nucleotide sequence: TGTGCCAGCAGTACCCCGGGGGGTAACTACGAGCAGTACTTC. Complete variable domain (other parts from reference TRBV28 and TRBJ2-7): DVKVTQSSRYLVKRTGEKVFLECVQDMDHENMFWYRQDPGLGLRLIYFSYDVKMKEKGDIPEGYSVSREKKERFSLILESASTNQTSMYLCASSTPGGNYEQYFGPGTRLTVT.

This chain uses TRBV9 with TRBJ2-1, with 7 bases lining up with TRBD2. CDR3 length equals 15 residues. Germline V gene data show CDR1 as SGDLS and CDR2 as YYNGEE. The V gene end was trimmed by 0 bases and the J gene end by 6 bases; junction bases not matched to a gene: 6. CDR3: CASSVADSGSNEQFF. Here the CDR3 DNA reads TGTGCCAGCAGCGTAGCGGATAGCGGGTCCAATGAGCAGTTCTTC.

There are a few counts of this clonotype. V gene TRBV4-1 combines with J gene TRBJ2-3; TRBD2 might be the D (7 bases). CDR1 is MGHRA and CDR2 is YSYEKL in the germline V gene. V was pared by 4 bases and J by 2 bases, with 19 bases between. CDR3 length equals 17 residues. The CDR3 reads CASSPTLAGALTDTQYF. The DNA for the CDR3 is TGCGCCAGCAGCCCAACTTTGGCGGGGGCTCTCACAGATACGCAGTATTTT.

This chain links TRBV7-3 with TRBJ2-7; no firm D call. V was cut by 5 bases and J by 1 base, with 9 bases left in between. The CDR3 is 13 amino acids. Germline CDR1 is SGHTA and CDR2 is FQGTGA. The CDR3 coding sequence is TGTGCCAGCAGCCCGACCCATTCCTACGAGCAGTACTTC. Residues: CASSPTHSYEQYF.

V is TRBV14 and J is TRBJ2-7; 11 nucleotides agree with TRBD2. The V and J ends lost 4 bases and 2 bases, in that order; junction bases with no gene match: 10. The germline V gene encodes CDR1 SGHDN and CDR2 FVKESK. The CDR3 loop spans 17 amino acids. CDR3 in amino acids: CASSRTSGSLDTYEQYF. The CDR3 region has the DNA TGTGCCAGCAGCCGTACTAGCGGGAGTTTAGATACCTACGAGCAGTACTTC. The full variable domain, with the rest looked up from reference TRBV14 and TRBJ2-7, is EAGVTQFPSHSVIEKGQTVTLRCDPISGHDNLYWYRRVMGKEIKFLLHFVKESKQDESGMPNNRFLAERTGGTYSTLKVQPAELEDSGVYFCASSRTSGSLDTYEQYFGPGTRLTVT.

The chain combines TRBV5-1 with TRBJ2-1; 14 nucleotides agree with TRBD2. The V segment lost 0 bases and the J segment 0 bases; nucleotides outside the gene matches: 5. Germline-derived CDR1 and CDR2 are SGHRS and YFSETQ. The CDR3 length is 19 residues. CDR3 region: CASSLGLAGGTSSYNEQFF. The CDR3 DNA is TGCGCCAGCAGCTTGGGACTAGCGGGGGGGACAAGCTCCTACAATGAGCAGTTCTTC.

This clonotype was recorded a few times. The V and J genes are TRBV7-9 and TRBJ2-1, with D possibly matching TRBD2 (5 bases). The CDR3 spans 13 residues. The germline V gene has CDR1 SEHNR and CDR2 FQNEAQ (reference sequence). The germline V and J ends were trimmed by 3 bases and 7 bases, with 10 bases remaining between them. DNA of the CDR3: TGTGCCAGCAGCTTGAGGGAGTGGAATGAGCAGTTCTTC. This translates into CASSLREWNEQFF.

This rearrangement joins TRBV20-1 to TRBJ1-1; D gene ambiguous. The CDR3 runs 12 residues. The germline V gene encodes CDR1 DFQATT and CDR2 SNEGSKA (reference sequence). For the CDR3, the DNA is TGCAGGATCAGACTGGGGAACACTGAAGCTTTCTTT. It encodes CRIRLGNTEAFF.

The chain has TRBV12-3 or TRBV12-4 and TRBJ2-1; possible D gene TRBD2, 6 bases. Deletions cut 7 bases from V and 9 bases from J, with 16 bases between. The CDR3 contains 13 residues. CDR3 coding DNA: TGTGCCAGCACCCTGACTAGTTCCGGTGAGCAGTTCTTC. Translated: CASTLTSSGEQFF.

This rearrangement joins TRBV28 to TRBJ1-6; no clear D. V was pared by 10 bases and J by 7 bases, with 8 bases between. This CDR3 is built from 11 residues. The germline gives CDR1 MDHEN, CDR2 SYDVKM. CDR3 nucleotide sequence: TGTGCCACCTCGGGGAATTCACCCCTCCACTTT. It translates to CATSGNSPLHF.

This clonotype was detected a few times. The chain combines TRBV6-5 with TRBJ1-1, with D unclear. The CDR3 runs to 13 residues. CDR1 is MNHEY and CDR2 is SVGAGI in the germline V gene. The V end lost 3 bases, the J end lost 10 bases, and 15 bases lay between the germline ends. The CDR3 coding sequence is TGTGCCAGCAGTTATGAGGGTACGGGTGGAGCTTTCTTT. Amino acids: CASSYEGTGGAFF.

This clonotype was counted only a few times. The chain recombines TRBV15 with TRBJ2-4, with 7 bases identical to TRBD2. The germline gives CDR1 LNHNV, CDR2 YYDKDF (reference sequence). J was trimmed by 8 bases and V by 0 bases; bases with no gene match: 10. The CDR3 is made up of 16 amino acids. CDR3 sequence reads: CATSRDSLASGDIQYF. CDR3 DNA: TGTGCCACCAGCAGAGATTCATTGGCCAGCGGGGACATTCAGTACTTC.

J is TRBJ1-1 and V is TRBV11-2; D might be TRBD1 (5 bases). Germline V gene lookup returns CDR1 SGHAT and CDR2 FQNNGV. V gave up 1 base and J gave up 5 bases, with 17 bases separating them. The CDR3 contains 16 residues. The CDR3 sequence: CASSLGGPGVKTEAFF. As DNA, the CDR3 is TGTGCCAGCAGCTTAGGGGGACCCGGTGTCAAGACTGAAGCTTTCTTT. Together with reference TRBV11-2 and TRBJ1-1, the CDR3 gives the full variable domain: EAGVAQSPRYKIIEKRQSVAFWCNPISGHATLYWYQQILGQGPKLLIQFQNNGVVDDSQLPKDRFSAERLKGVDSTLKIQPAKLEDSAVYLCASSLGGPGVKTEAFFGQGTRLTVV.

The chain joins TRBV28 to TRBJ1-1; 10 bases are shared with TRBD1. CDR1 MDHEN and CDR2 SYDVKM come from the germline V gene. V was clipped by 6 bases and J by 4 bases; unmatched bases: 11. This CDR3 is 16 amino acids long. The CDR3 region has the DNA TGTGCCAGCAGCGATCCTGCGACAGGGGGCCCCACTGAAGCTTTCTTT. It encodes CASSDPATGGPTEAFF.

The chain is built from TRBV2 and TRBJ1-3; no clear D. Trimming stripped 5 bases from V and 7 bases from J, with 15 bases between. Germline V CDR1 and CDR2: SNHLY, FYNNEI. This CDR3 is built from 14 residues. The CDR3 bases are TGTGCCAGCAGTACCTCTATACAGAGGAACACCATATATTTT. It codes for CASSTSIQRNTIYF. The full variable domain, its missing parts supplied by reference TRBV2 and TRBJ1-3, is EPEVTQTPSHQVTQMGQEVILRCVPISNHLYFYWYRQILGQKVEFLVSFYNNEISEKSEIFDDQFSVERPDGSNFTLKIRSTKLEDSAMYFCASSTSIQRNTIYFGEGSWLTVV.

The CDR3 reads CASRKGTGGGNEKLFF. The CDR3 DNA reads TGCGCCAGCAGGAAGGGGACAGGGGGAGGAAATGAAAAACTGTTTTTT. The genes are TRBV5-1 and TRBJ1-4, with 11 bases fitting TRBD1. CDR1 and CDR2 from the germline V gene are SGHRS and YFSETQ. This CDR3 is built from 16 residues. V shed 5 bases, J shed 5 bases, and the junction held 8 bases outside the gene matches.